Here is one T cell receptor (beta chain) with its context. The data were obtained in a study of shared clonotypes between healthy human individuals. Assay runs were performed at deep level. Sequenced by immunoSEQ multiplex PCR; TCRdb stores in-frame clones only, minus some. The sample shows about 2.4 million clones, approximately 94% of them seen only once. The CDR3 contains 18 residues. The germline V and J ends were trimmed by 0 bases and 6 bases, with 18 bases remaining between them. Germline-derived CDR1 and CDR2 are MNHEY and SMNVEV (reference sequence). The chain uses TRBV27 and TRBJ1-6; D possibly corresponds to TRBD1 (5 bases). This receptor was taken from a man younger than 35 in good health. Specimen: naive CD4+ T cells sorted from blood. The sample's subset: CD45RA+ positively selected. The CDR3, as DNA: TGTGCCAGCAGTTTATCGGCACCCAGGGACGGAACTAATTCACCCCTCCACTTT. Translation: CASSLSAPRDGTNSPLHF.